This T cell receptor beta chain was recorded in a study of CD8 T cells in ankylosing spondylitis. Study-wide points: According to the report, clones linked to the disease were significantly enriched in matched synovial fluid samples taken from ankylosing spondylitis patients. In peripheral blood, disease-linked CD8+ clones occurred at relatively low frequencies. A TCR beta motif of about 8 highly homologous variants seemed to mark ankylosing spondylitis blood.

For TCR beta, libraries came from quantitative 5'-RACE with molecular barcodes. TCRdb ran MiXCR on the 5' RACE reads and lists one entry per CDR3 protein. The sample has around 440,000 distinct CDR3 sequences; over 15% are singletons. In its sample, this clonotype was seen a few times. The target antigen is unknown. Trimming stripped 5 bases from V and 4 bases from J, with 17 bases between. The length of the CDR3 is 15 residues. The clonotype comes from a male donor with ankylosing spondylitis. V is TRBV12-3 or TRBV12-4 and J is TRBJ1-2; D remains unclear. The specimen sequenced was blood, either unsorted or a sorted T cell fraction (not recorded which). Written as DNA, the CDR3 is TGTGCCAGCAGTCCCTCCGGACGGTCTAGCTATGGCTACACCTTC. It encodes CASSPSGRSSYGYTF.